The source of this TCR beta chain is a study of T cell changes during pregnancy in multiple sclerosis. Assay used: immunoSEQ multiplex PCR; TCRdb lists only in-frame clones, some missing. The data contain about 120,000 clones, under 95% of them singletons. The CDR3 covers 14 residues. Germline CDR1 and CDR2: SQVTM and ANQGSEA. Trimming shortened V by 7 bases and J by 0 bases, and 15 bases separated the two germline ends. The chain carries TRBV29-1 and TRBJ2-5, with D perhaps TRBD1 (5 bases). The source was peripheral blood, collected before pregnancy. The sequence came from a female donor with multiple sclerosis, enrolled in a pregnancy study. The CDR3, as DNA: TGCAGCGGTTGGGGCCCCGAAAACCAAGAGACCCAGTACTTC. Translation gives CSGWGPENQETQYF.